A selection of T cell receptor beta chains follows, all from one sample in a study of shared clonotypes between healthy human individuals. Method: immunoSEQ multiplex PCR; TCRdb's copy keeps in-frame clones and lacks some. The data contain about 710,000 clones, more than 70% of them seen just once; the ten biggest clones take up 1.5% to 2%. Sequencing used memory CD4+ T cells sorted from blood. The receptors were gathered from a woman younger than 45 in good health. The CDR3 runs from the conserved cysteine through the conserved F or W. A D gene is named only where the DNA matches it firmly. A row's size may be missing; if present it is once, few, many or a size class.

d_call: -
j_call: TRBJ1-2
v_call: TRBV27
clone_size: -
cdr3_nt: TGTGCCAGCGCCCGGGCAGGAAGCTATGGCTACACCTTC
cdr3_aa: CASARAGSYGYTF

d_call: -
j_call: TRBJ1-2
v_call: TRBV6-6
clone_size: few
cdr3_nt: TGTGCCAGCAGTTACTCGGAAGGGAACTATGGCTACACCTTC
cdr3_aa: CASSYSEGNYGYTF

d_call: -
j_call: TRBJ2-1
v_call: TRBV19
clone_size: once
cdr3_nt: TGTGCCAGTTCGACGCTGGCCTACAATGAGCAGTTCTTC
cdr3_aa: CASSTLAYNEQFF

d_call: -
j_call: TRBJ1-2
v_call: TRBV7-5
clone_size: -
cdr3_nt: TGTGCCAGCAGCTTAATGCAGGGAGCTAACTATGGCTACACCTTC
cdr3_aa: CASSLMQGANYGYTF

d_call: TRBD1
j_call: TRBJ2-5
v_call: TRBV11-2
clone_size: -
cdr3_nt: TGTGCCAGCAGCTTAAGGGGGCAAATCCAGTACTTC
cdr3_aa: CASSLRGQIQYF

d_call: -
j_call: TRBJ2-5
v_call: TRBV28
clone_size: -
cdr3_nt: TGTGCCAGCAGTTTAGTGTACCAAGAGACCCAGTACTTC
cdr3_aa: CASSLVYQETQYF

d_call: TRBD2
j_call: TRBJ2-7
v_call: TRBV5-4
clone_size: -
cdr3_nt: TGTGCCAGCAGCTCGCGCGGAGGAAGCGGGAGATACGAGCAGTACTTC
cdr3_aa: CASSSRGGSGRYEQYF

d_call: -
j_call: TRBJ1-1
v_call: TRBV28
clone_size: -
cdr3_nt: TGTGCCAGCAGCATGAACACTGAAGCTTTCTTT
cdr3_aa: CASSMNTEAFF

d_call: TRBD2
j_call: TRBJ2-3
v_call: TRBV30
clone_size: -
cdr3_nt: TGTGCCTGGGCGACTAGCGCGTTCTTGTATTTT
cdr3_aa: CAWATSAFLYF

d_call: -
j_call: TRBJ1-6
v_call: TRBV28
clone_size: -
cdr3_nt: TGTGCCAGCAGTTTAGGCCAGGTGGTTAATTCACCCCTCCACTTT
cdr3_aa: CASSLGQVVNSPLHF

d_call: -
j_call: TRBJ2-2
v_call: TRBV29-1
clone_size: few
cdr3_nt: TGCAGCGTTGACGGGGACACCGGGGAGCTGTTTTTT
cdr3_aa: CSVDGDTGELFF

d_call: TRBD2
j_call: TRBJ2-3
v_call: TRBV9
clone_size: -
cdr3_nt: TGTGCCAGCAGCGTACTAGCGGGAGCGGGGGATACGCAGTATTTT
cdr3_aa: CASSVLAGAGDTQYF

d_call: TRBD1
j_call: TRBJ1-1
v_call: TRBV10-1
clone_size: few
cdr3_nt: TGCGCCAGCAGCCCCCGGGACAGGGTTTTGGACACTGAAGCTTTCTTT
cdr3_aa: CASSPRDRVLDTEAFF

d_call: -
j_call: TRBJ2-7
v_call: TRBV9
clone_size: once
cdr3_nt: TGTTCGGACAGAACTCCCCGAAACTCCTACGAGCAGTACTTC
cdr3_aa: CSDRTPRNSYEQYF

d_call: -
j_call: TRBJ2-7
v_call: TRBV19
clone_size: -
cdr3_nt: TGTGCCAGTAGCATTAGACTAGGCCTCGAGCAGTACTTC
cdr3_aa: CASSIRLGLEQYF

d_call: TRBD1
j_call: TRBJ1-5
v_call: TRBV19
clone_size: once
cdr3_nt: TGTGCCAGTAGGATTACCGGGACAGGGAGTCAGCCCCAGCATTTT
cdr3_aa: CASRITGTGSQPQHF

d_call: -
j_call: TRBJ1-2
v_call: TRBV28
clone_size: -
cdr3_nt: TGTGCCAGCAGTTTATCAGGGAACTATGGCTACACCTTC
cdr3_aa: CASSLSGNYGYTF

d_call: TRBD1
j_call: TRBJ1-1
v_call: TRBV10-1
clone_size: -
cdr3_nt: TGCGCCAGCAGCATACTCCGGGACAGTGAAGCTTTCTTT
cdr3_aa: CASSILRDSEAFF

d_call: TRBD2
j_call: TRBJ2-5
v_call: TRBV28
clone_size: -
cdr3_nt: TGTGCCAGCAGCCCCCGGACTAGCGGATTGTCCCAGTACTTC
cdr3_aa: CASSPRTSGLSQYF

d_call: TRBD1
j_call: TRBJ2-5
v_call: TRBV2
clone_size: once
cdr3_nt: TGTGCCAGCAGCCGGACAGGGAATACTCAAGAGACCCAGTACTTC
cdr3_aa: CASSRTGNTQETQYF

d_call: -
j_call: TRBJ2-2
v_call: TRBV4-1
clone_size: few
cdr3_nt: TGCGCCAGCAGCAACAAGGCCGGGGAGCTGTTTTTT
cdr3_aa: CASSNKAGELFF

d_call: TRBD1
j_call: TRBJ2-1
v_call: TRBV12-5
clone_size: -
cdr3_nt: TGTGCTAGTGGCTACACCGGGACAGGGATCAATGAGCAGTTCTTC
cdr3_aa: CASGYTGTGINEQFF

d_call: TRBD2
j_call: TRBJ2-2
v_call: TRBV5-1
clone_size: -
cdr3_nt: TGCGCCAGCAGCTTGGCCCTGGTAGCGGGAGACACCGGGGAGCTGTTTTTT
cdr3_aa: CASSLALVAGDTGELFF

d_call: TRBD2
j_call: TRBJ2-2
v_call: TRBV28
clone_size: -
cdr3_nt: TGTGCCAGCAGGGGACTAGCGGGAGGAACCGGGGAGCTGTTTTTT
cdr3_aa: CASRGLAGGTGELFF

d_call: -
j_call: TRBJ1-1
v_call: TRBV7-9
clone_size: few
cdr3_nt: TGTGCCAGCAGACCTAGGGCACAGCCGAACACTGAAGCTTTCTTT
cdr3_aa: CASRPRAQPNTEAFF

d_call: -
j_call: TRBJ1-3
v_call: TRBV18
clone_size: -
cdr3_nt: TGTGCCAGCTCAGGGCCGAGTGACTCTGGAAACACCATATATTTT
cdr3_aa: CASSGPSDSGNTIYF

d_call: TRBD2
j_call: TRBJ2-1
v_call: TRBV11-2
clone_size: -
cdr3_nt: TGTGCCAGCAGCTTAATCCCGAGCGGGAGGGCCCGGAGGAATGAGCAGTTCTTC
cdr3_aa: CASSLIPSGRARRNEQFF

d_call: -
j_call: TRBJ1-2
v_call: TRBV4-1
clone_size: few
cdr3_nt: TGCGCCAGCAGCCAAGTATTTAACTATGGCTACACCTTC
cdr3_aa: CASSQVFNYGYTF

d_call: TRBD1
j_call: TRBJ2-2
v_call: TRBV5-1
clone_size: -
cdr3_nt: TGCGCCAGCAGCATAGCCGGGACAGGGGCCGGGGAGCTGTTTTTT
cdr3_aa: CASSIAGTGAGELFF

d_call: -
j_call: TRBJ2-1
v_call: TRBV5-1
clone_size: -
cdr3_nt: TGCGCCAGCAGCTTGGAGTCCTCCGGTTACAATGAGCAGTTCTTC
cdr3_aa: CASSLESSGYNEQFF

d_call: -
j_call: TRBJ2-7
v_call: TRBV19
clone_size: few
cdr3_nt: TGTGCCAGACCGGGGGCCTACGAGCAGTACTTC
cdr3_aa: CARPGAYEQYF

d_call: TRBD2
j_call: TRBJ2-1
v_call: TRBV7-9
clone_size: -
cdr3_nt: TGTGCCAGCAGCGACCATGCGGGAGCGAACAATGAGCAGTTCTTC
cdr3_aa: CASSDHAGANNEQFF

d_call: -
j_call: TRBJ1-5
v_call: TRBV20-1
clone_size: -
cdr3_nt: TGCAGTGCTAGAGAGGCAGGGGCCCAGCATTTT
cdr3_aa: CSAREAGAQHF

d_call: -
j_call: TRBJ1-2
v_call: TRBV6-5
clone_size: -
cdr3_nt: TGTGCCAGCAGTTACTCCGGACTAGCTAACTATGGCTACACCTTC
cdr3_aa: CASSYSGLANYGYTF

d_call: TRBD1
j_call: TRBJ1-1
v_call: TRBV5-1
clone_size: few
cdr3_nt: TGCGCCAGCAGCTTAGCCGGGACAGGGGGTTACACTGAAGCTTTCTTT
cdr3_aa: CASSLAGTGGYTEAFF

d_call: TRBD2
j_call: TRBJ2-2
v_call: TRBV29-1
clone_size: -
cdr3_nt: TGCAGCGTGAAGCGGGAGTCGAACACCGGGGAGCTGTTTTTT
cdr3_aa: CSVKRESNTGELFF